The clone carrying this T cell receptor (beta chain) showed up many times. Its antigen is currently unknown. This sample stems from a study of neurological immune-mediated disorders. The wider study: 31 of 34 multiple sclerosis patients had relapsing-remitting disease; 3 had secondary progressive.

TCRdb called the 5' RACE reads again in MiXCR, with one record for every CDR3 protein. The repertoire has about 33,000 distinct CDR3 sequences, more than 1.3% of them found once; the top ten carry around a tenth. Study-wide results and limits: No clinical or MRI feature was associated with the multiple sclerosis repertoire cluster.

Trimming removed 6 bases at V and 5 bases at J, with 13 bases between. There are 13 residues in the CDR3. The specimen sequenced was PBMCs. The chain carries TRBV12-3 or TRBV12-4 and TRBJ1-1, with TRBD1 as a possible D gene (5 bases). The sequence derives from a woman aged 30 to 39 with multiple sclerosis. For the CDR3, the DNA is TGTGCCAGCAGCCGACGTGAGGGGACTGAAGCTTTCTTT. Protein product: CASSRREGTEAFF.